The clone carrying this T cell receptor (beta chain) was found a few times. The entry originates in a study of T-cell reconstitution after alpha-beta-depleted transplantation in children. Unique molecular identifiers were built into the TCRbeta library. Each CDR3 protein gets one entry after TCRdb re-called the PCR reads with MiXCR. Among about 540,000 distinct CDR3 sequences listed, around 17% were seen once. The CDR3 extends over 14 amino acids. Between the trimmed V and J ends, which lost 4 bases and 4 bases, there was a span of 15 bases. Germline values: CDR1 SGDLS, CDR2 YYNGEE. The chain recombines TRBV9 with TRBJ2-7; the D gene could be TRBD1 or TRBD2 (5 bases each). The specimen was PBMCs from the stem cell graft donor, collected from the stem cell graft. This TCR was recovered from a human donor who donated a stem cell graft to a child with acute lymphoblastic leukemia. Here the CDR3 DNA reads TGTGCCAGCAGCTCAGAGTGGGGGTCATACGAGCAGTACTTC. It specifies CASSSEWGSYEQYF.